The following is a T cell receptor (beta chain) sequence with its context. This clone was recorded a few times. The antigen this receptor binds is unknown. Per-base quality was not reported, and no clone a single base away is much larger than it. The library came from the immunoSEQ multiplex PCR assay. For the multiplex PCR, a mixture combining 60 forward primers for TCR Vbeta segments and 13 reverse primers for TCR Jbeta segments was used. Amplification of the CDR3 region of rearranged TCR beta genes was performed with a multiplex PCR assay on genomic DNA. On the Illumina HiSeq System, the amplified TCR beta libraries were sequenced as 87-base-pair reads. The study's own analysis went as follows. Across the 640 or so repertoires, a later analysis counted 75 million to 90 million unique TCR beta chains, around 11 million of which were shared by at least two donors. Raw reads were error-corrected and collapsed into unique sequences by a nearest-neighbor algorithm in which closely related sequences were merged to remove PCR and sequencing errors. CDR3 sequences were aligned to IMGT reference sequences to assign V, D and J gene segments. Each retained sequence needed at least a six-nucleotide match to both a V gene segment and a J gene segment. Rearrangements were classified as productive when the CDR3 lacked stop codons and remained in frame with V and J, and all other rearrangements were classified as non-productive. CDR3 was defined according to IMGT convention as the region running from the second conserved V-encoded cysteine to the conserved J-encoded phenylalanine. The earlier analysis of 500 to 650 of the donors excluded any sequence lacking an unambiguous match to a single V gene segment. An earlier analysis of several hundred of the donors called V segments functional above 56.7% productive rearrangements and segregating when the between-donor standard deviation exceeded 5%. A statistical classification framework was developed to diagnose cytomegalovirus status using the catalog of TCR beta chain sequences. V and J gene assignment, in a later analysis, came from comparing TCR nucleotide sequences with IMGT/GENE-DB human TR gene sequences. A later analysis assigned CDR3 sequences and most-parsimonious VDJ recombination scenarios with the TCRdist pipeline. A later analysis defined each TCR beta chain by its CDR3 amino acid sequence plus V-gene family, and excluded reads lacking a unique V-gene family. A later analysis removed roughly 590 highly shared, low-generation-probability nucleotide sequences to deal with suspected cross-contamination and a sequencing artifact. A later analysis calculated a clonal expansion index for each public chain from normalized within-repertoire ranks of inferred template counts. Generation probabilities in a later analysis came from a VDJ recombination model fitted to out-of-frame rearrangements, and those results were checked against IGoR. In a later analysis, TCR-TCR, TCR-HLA and TCR-CMV co-occurrence was scored with hypergeometric tests, and a repertoire-size bias correction was applied to TCR pairs. A later analysis estimated false discovery rates by permuting HLA or CMV assignments 20 times. In a later analysis, co-occurring TCRs were grouped with DBSCAN, and TCRdist sequence similarity was added when clustering was performed within HLA-allele-positive subsets. Repertoires with fewer than 30,000 or more than 120,000 public chains, plus five repertoires with anomalous nucleotide sharing, were excluded from co-occurrence clustering. TCRdb provides this immuneACCESS table in a form limited to in-frame rearrangements. Some clones are lacking; in checked studies, under half of them reflect an unresolved V gene, and why the rest are absent is not known. Clonal size and the V and J genes are those of that table, whereas D and trimming came from the DNA. Recorded for this sample are around 85,000 clones; about 80% of them occurred a single time. The ten most abundant clones make up roughly 32% of the sample.

The data were taken from a study of cytomegalovirus exposure and HLA in healthy donors (TCRdb year 2017). For context, the study as a whole: An earlier analysis of 587 of the donors reported about 260 Gb of sequence data and 95 million to 120 million unique TCR beta sequences obtained from about 179 million T cells. Rather than drawing on any new phenotypic data, the later analysis identified candidate immune exposures from TCR beta sequences and the way those sequences occurred across donors. Typing coverage varied by locus: about 620-630 donors for A, B, C, DRB1 and DQB1; approximately 500 for DQA1; around 610 for DPA1; around 490 for DPB1. Among some 410 genotyped donors of the cohort, an average of about 240,000 unique TCR beta nucleotide sequences were sequenced per donor, roughly 20% of them non-productive. A later analysis re-analyzed previously published TCR beta repertoires from 550 to 700 donors and added high-resolution HLA genotyping to study TCR occurrence patterns. Roughly 5 DR-DQ haplotypes were handled as single units for association and clustering, since linkage in the cohort was strong. Donor age, sex, ethnicity and CMV serostatus were compiled alongside the repertoire data. An earlier analysis of approximately 640 of the donors applied high-throughput TCR beta sequencing to assess whether each TCR beta V gene segment acted as functional or pseudogenic. Using immunosequencing, the study profiled T cell repertoires from roughly 650 subjects and related those repertoires to cytomegalovirus serostatus. To predict cytomegalovirus infection status, the study combined high-throughput TCR immunosequencing, statistical association of individual TCRs with disease status, and machine learning. Of the approximately 400 genotyped donors, over 65% fell in the genetic ancestry cluster associated with self-reported Caucasian donors. All discovery cohort repertoires had been generated on a single sequencing platform. Class I and class II HLA loci were covered by the typing at four-digit resolution. The study was designed to test whether signatures of past pathogen exposure could be identified by cataloging public T cell receptors. A separate validation cohort of approximately 120 different subjects was used in addition to the approximately 640-subject first cohort. About 280 gigabases of sequencing data and around 80 million unique TCR sequences made up an early release that covered approximately 620 HLA-typed donors. A later genetic analysis used genome-wide SNP genotypes for 398 of the 666 donors, treating that subset as a discovery cohort.

The CDR3 sequence holds 16 residues, the cysteine and phenylalanine included. The kept DNA is CDR3 alone, 48 bases in frame from the first base. The germline ends are 16 bases apart after V is trimmed by 3 bases and J by 3 bases. From a lookup of the germline V gene, CDR1 and CDR2 are MNHNS and SASEGT. In total, 666 healthy bone marrow donors made up the cohort. At the time of sampling, every cohort member was nominally healthy, though immune exposures that went unrecorded were likely present. The donor was CMV seropositive and belonged to the group of 250 to 300 seropositive cohort members. Each donor provided a peripheral blood sample, and peripheral blood mononuclear cells were used for TCR beta sequencing. Genomic DNA extraction from the blood cell samples was performed with the Qiagen DNeasy Blood Extraction Kit. Broader findings and caveats from the paper: In a later genetic analysis, fewer N-insertions in productive TCRs were reported among donors in an Asian-associated ancestry cluster than the approximately 670-donor mean. A group of highly shared sequence variants was considered likely to be a technical artifact of the sequencing pipeline. A later analysis found that HLA-associated TCR beta chains were more clonally expanded and had lower generation probabilities than equally common non-associated chains. Because counts were too low, approximately 18 rarely observed V segments, including chromosome 9 orphons, were excluded from the earlier analysis of some 590 of the donors. The 87-base-pair reads could not distinguish some IMGT-functional V segments, including TRBV6-2 and TRBV6-3, so those segments were excluded. In both the original and validation cohorts, the classifier was reported to diagnose cytomegalovirus status with high specificity and sensitivity. Assigning TCR associations to individual alleles was difficult when HLA alleles, especially DR and DQ, strongly co-occurred. Most TCR sequences were seen in very few donors, while some public TCRs were found in many individuals. Linkage disequilibrium might explain the correlated functional status among segregating V segments, but an unknown experimental factor could not be excluded. A later analysis found that TCR association rates varied across HLA loci, with DRB1 alleles showing the most associated TCRs and HLA-C alleles the fewest. Because HLA typing was unavailable for some donors at each locus, only the typed subset was used in association tests. In a later analysis, several top co-occurrence clusters were reported to appear linked to parvovirus B19, influenza, CMV and Epstein-Barr virus. For the cohort, immune exposure information was limited to CMV serostatus. In the study, approximately 160 TCR beta chains were listed as associated with cytomegalovirus. According to a later analysis, most CMV-associated TCR beta chains appeared to be HLA-restricted, and the HLA associations seemed to be driven largely by CMV exposure. In a later genetic analysis, a missense DCLRE1C variant was associated with V-gene and J-gene trimming of TCR beta chains, and the association was replicated in an independent cohort. Roughly uniform sequencing depth across donors was assumed in presence/absence analyses, although this assumption may not hold. It was suggested by the authors that the approach could potentially be generalized to other disease states and immunological phenotypes. In vitro tests confirmed that a few of the cytomegalovirus-associated TCR beta chains recognize cytomegalovirus antigens. An earlier analysis of some 590 of the donors showed that most TCR beta V segments appeared in productive rearrangements either about 87% or about 30% of the time, which broadly matched IMGT annotations. The cohort was sequenced for TCR beta chains only, and without alpha or paired-chain data the features that could be detected were limited. A further reported finding was that TCR beta sequences accurately predicted the HLA-A and HLA-B alleles for most subjects in the first cohort. In a later analysis, 15,000 to 20,000 TCR beta sequences were associated with specific HLA alleles at a false discovery rate of 0.05.

The source material was PBMCs. The origin of this receptor is a man aged 45 to 65 in good health and CMV-seropositive. The V and J segments used are TRBV6-1 and TRBJ2-3, with the identity of the D gene unclear. The nucleotide sequence is given as TGTGCCAGCAGTGAGAATTGGCTTCTCGAAACAGATACGCAGTATTTT. This sequence encodes CASSENWLLETDTQYF.